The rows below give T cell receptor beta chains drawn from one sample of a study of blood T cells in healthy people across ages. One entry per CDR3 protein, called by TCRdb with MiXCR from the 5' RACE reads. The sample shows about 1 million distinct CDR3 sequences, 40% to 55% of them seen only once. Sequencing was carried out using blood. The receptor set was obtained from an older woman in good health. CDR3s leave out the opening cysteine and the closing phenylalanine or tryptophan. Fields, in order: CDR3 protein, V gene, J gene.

cdr3_aa: ASSSHWATGGGYGYT
v_call: TRBV25-1
j_call: TRBJ1-2

cdr3_aa: ASKSQGSYNEQF
v_call: TRBV28
j_call: TRBJ2-1

cdr3_aa: ASSQTIAGGRQY
v_call: TRBV11-2
j_call: TRBJ2-4

cdr3_aa: SARRDRSTEAF
v_call: TRBV20-1
j_call: TRBJ1-1

cdr3_aa: ASSLEASAHNEQF
v_call: TRBV5-1
j_call: TRBJ2-1

cdr3_aa: SVGALEGYT
v_call: TRBV29-1
j_call: TRBJ1-2

cdr3_aa: ASSAPADNEQF
v_call: TRBV7-3
j_call: TRBJ2-1

cdr3_aa: ASGGLQGGYGYT
v_call: TRBV6-1
j_call: TRBJ1-2

cdr3_aa: ASSYRGWGSYNEQF
v_call: TRBV6-2/TRBV6-3
j_call: TRBJ2-1

cdr3_aa: ASPPPGQPIYEQY
v_call: TRBV28
j_call: .

cdr3_aa: ASSHALAGEGELF
v_call: TRBV12-3/TRBV12-4
j_call: TRBJ2-2

cdr3_aa: ASSPPSRDTQY
v_call: TRBV28
j_call: TRBJ2-3

cdr3_aa: ASSLRRSAGTDTQY
v_call: TRBV7-9
j_call: TRBJ2-3

cdr3_aa: ATSVSGRSGQF
v_call: TRBV24-1
j_call: TRBJ2-1

cdr3_aa: ASSYGTGDTEAF
v_call: TRBV6-2/TRBV6-3
j_call: TRBJ1-1

cdr3_aa: ASSARGLGPQY
v_call: TRBV12-3/TRBV12-4
j_call: TRBJ2-3

cdr3_aa: ASSEPGLNEKLF
v_call: TRBV25-1
j_call: TRBJ1-4

cdr3_aa: ASSVTGGGTEAF
v_call: TRBV5-1
j_call: TRBJ1-1

cdr3_aa: ASSDQDRPNEQY
v_call: TRBV6-1
j_call: .

cdr3_aa: ASSKTRTSEAGELF
v_call: TRBV6-6
j_call: TRBJ2-2

cdr3_aa: ASSSSSGRETYNEQF
v_call: TRBV2
j_call: TRBJ2-1

cdr3_aa: ASSERLPNYEQY
v_call: TRBV2
j_call: TRBJ2-7

cdr3_aa: ASTSGLAGLTSYNEQF
v_call: TRBV6-1
j_call: TRBJ2-1

cdr3_aa: ATSFGVTQY
v_call: TRBV27
j_call: TRBJ2-3

cdr3_aa: SVEERFGGTQY
v_call: TRBV29-1
j_call: TRBJ2-3

cdr3_aa: ASSLIAGPSTDTQY
v_call: TRBV7-6
j_call: TRBJ2-3

cdr3_aa: AISDGTGTYEQY
v_call: TRBV10-3
j_call: TRBJ2-7

cdr3_aa: AISLSGKEKLF
v_call: TRBV10-3
j_call: TRBJ1-4

cdr3_aa: ASSFAYEQY
v_call: TRBV7-2
j_call: TRBJ2-7

cdr3_aa: ASSSGLAGYNEQF
v_call: TRBV27
j_call: TRBJ2-1

cdr3_aa: ASSESRGQARGYT
v_call: TRBV2
j_call: TRBJ1-2

cdr3_aa: ASRPNNPTGRLAETLY
v_call: TRBV7-3
j_call: TRBJ2-5

cdr3_aa: ASSVATSGDTQY
v_call: TRBV9
j_call: TRBJ2-3

cdr3_aa: ASSFPATGVNTEAF
v_call: TRBV7-9
j_call: TRBJ1-1

cdr3_aa: ASSFLGERTDTQY
v_call: TRBV27
j_call: TRBJ2-3

cdr3_aa: ASSFGQGEDEKLF
v_call: TRBV7-8
j_call: TRBJ1-4

cdr3_aa: ASRMRVSRGDTRY
v_call: TRBV27
j_call: TRBJ2-3

cdr3_aa: ASSQVTGRNSPLH
v_call: TRBV14
j_call: TRBJ1-6

cdr3_aa: ASSLAGTEQF
v_call: TRBV7-9
j_call: TRBJ2-1

cdr3_aa: AWDTGTNEQF
v_call: TRBV30
j_call: TRBJ2-1

cdr3_aa: ASSQGPDTEAF
v_call: TRBV3-1
j_call: TRBJ1-1

cdr3_aa: SARGIGFLNGQF
v_call: TRBV20-1
j_call: TRBJ2-1

cdr3_aa: AWRGTSGETQY
v_call: TRBV30
j_call: TRBJ2-5

cdr3_aa: ASRARGGSVDEQF
v_call: TRBV6-2/TRBV6-3
j_call: TRBJ2-1

cdr3_aa: ASSKKDTQY
v_call: TRBV27
j_call: TRBJ2-3

cdr3_aa: ASSLLGTGREKLF
v_call: TRBV5-1
j_call: TRBJ1-4